One sample yielded the 19 T cell receptor beta chains listed below, sequenced in a study of blood T cells in healthy people across ages. Then a second PCR, running roughly 6 to 12 cycles, was carried out with a sample-barcoded 5' primer and a J-beta primer mix. TCRdb recomputed calls from the 5' RACE reads with MiXCR, one row per CDR3 protein. The table records roughly 550,000 distinct CDR3 sequences, under 30% of them present only once. The same sample was also used in a study of T cells of mothers and their children.

Material: blood. These TCRs come from a boy aged 5-17 years in good health.

The table lists this clonotype with a few counts. V is TRBV6-2 or TRBV6-3 and J is TRBJ2-1; possibly TRBD1 for D (6 bases). Trimming took off 1 base at V and 1 base at J, with 8 bases between the two ends. From germline, CDR1 is MNHEY and CDR2 SVGEGT. The CDR3 consists of 15 residues. Written as DNA, the CDR3 is TGTGCCAGCAGTTACTTTCAGGGGTCCTACAATGAGCAGTTCTTC. Amino acid sequence: CASSYFQGSYNEQFF.

This clonotype appeared many times. The CDR3 DNA sequence: TGTGCCAGCAGCTTGTGGGTCTCCTACGAGCAGTACTTC. Its translation: CASSLWVSYEQYF. The chain uses TRBV7-2 and TRBJ2-7; D remains ambiguous. There are 13 residues in the CDR3. Germline V lookup: CDR1 SGHTA, CDR2 FQGNSA. Trimming took 3 bases from V and 0 from J, leaving 6 bases between them.

This clonotype occurred a few times. V gene TRBV4-2 combines with J gene TRBJ2-1; D may be TRBD2 (6 bases). Germline lookup yields CDR1 LGHNA and CDR2 YNFKEQ. The CDR3 contains 14 residues. V dropped 6 bases and J dropped 8 bases, with 17 bases sitting between them. CDR3 DNA: TGTGCCAGCAGAAGGGACTCCCCCTCCGATGAGCAGTTCTTC. It translates to CASRRDSPSDEQFF.

V gene TRBV3-1 combines with J gene TRBJ2-7; D remains ambiguous. The germline V gene has CDR1 LGHDT and CDR2 YNNKEL (reference sequence). There are 12 residues in the CDR3. The V gene lost 1 base and the J gene lost 2 bases, with 3 bases spanning the gap. The CDR3 DNA is TGTGCCAGCAGCCAAGGCCCCTACGAGCAGTACTTC. Translating it yields CASSQGPYEQYF.

The rearrangement links TRBV5-1 to TRBJ1-1; D call uncertain. Trimming took off 1 base at V and 1 base at J, with 17 bases between the two ends. This CDR3 has 17 residues. Germline V CDR1 and CDR2: SGHRS, YFSETQ. As DNA, the CDR3 is TGCGCCAGCAGCTTGTTGGGAGTTCAAGTGGGGAACACTGAAGCTTTCTTT. Protein: CASSLLGVQVGNTEAFF.

This clonotype was counted once. The rearrangement joins TRBV19 to TRBJ2-1; D unclear. Trimming pared 0 bases from V and 10 bases from J, leaving 13 bases between. Germline V gives CDR1 LNHDA, CDR2 SQIVND (reference sequence). The CDR3 runs to 14 residues. CDR3 bases: TGTGCCAGTAGTATAGAGTGGGTGGACGGAGAGCAGTTCTTC. This translates into CASSIEWVDGEQFF.

For this clonotype: The missing conserved phenylalanine or tryptophan at the end of this CDR3 makes a read error likely. The chain couples TRBV6-5 to TRBJ2-5; 8 bases are shared with TRBD2. J was trimmed by 11 bases and V by 6 bases; bases with no gene match: 11. The CDR3 sequence is 13 residues long. CDR1 is MNHEY and CDR2 is SVGAGI in the germline V gene. In DNA, the CDR3 is TGTGCCAGCAGCCCCTCGGCGGGGGGCCAGCAGTACCTC. This sequence encodes CASSPSAGGQQYL.

This clonotype showed up just a few times. The genes are TRBV27 and TRBJ2-1; D perhaps matches TRBD2 (6 bases). CDR3 size: 13 residues. Germline V CDR1 and CDR2: MNHEY, SMNVEV (reference sequence). The V and J ends lost 10 bases and 1 base respectively, with 11 bases between them. The CDR3 loop is CATRLGSYNEQFF. CDR3 in DNA: TGTGCCACAAGACTAGGGTCCTACAATGAGCAGTTCTTC.

The genes are TRBV6-1 and TRBJ2-5, with D possibly being TRBD2 (6 bases). There are 14 residues in the CDR3. V lost 5 bases and J lost 1, with 11 bases in between. Germline V gene lookup returns CDR1 MNHNS and CDR2 SASEGT. CDR3 nucleotide sequence: TGTGCCAGCAGTCCGGGGGAGCCCCAAGAGACCCAGTACTTC. Its protein product is CASSPGEPQETQYF.

This clonotype was counted between two and nine times. The chain recombines TRBV7-6 with TRBJ1-1; tentative D call: TRBD1 (5 bases). Germline V lookup: CDR1 SGHVS, CDR2 FNYEAQ. This CDR3 region has 14 residues. The V gene lost 3 bases and the J gene lost 5 bases, with 13 bases spanning the gap. The CDR3 here is CASSFAPGGTEAFF. DNA of the CDR3: TGTGCCAGCAGCTTCGCCCCTGGGGGGACTGAAGCTTTCTTT.

As regards this clonotype: This likely comes from a read error, as the CDR3 has no conserved phenylalanine or tryptophan at its end. The genes are TRBV20-1 and TRBJ2-7; TRBD2 matches 9 bases. The CDR3 covers 12 residues. Germline V gene data show CDR1 as DFQATT and CDR2 as SNEGSKA (reference sequence). The CDR3 reads CSAALAGNEQYL. The CDR3 nucleotides are TGCAGCGCAGCCCTAGCGGGAAACGAGCAGTACCTC.

This clonotype was recorded a few times. The chain links TRBV7-2 to TRBJ2-7; possibly TRBD2 for D (6 bases). This CDR3 comprises 14 residues. Trimming removed 2 bases from V and 7 bases from J, with 15 bases in between. Germline V gives CDR1 SGHTA, CDR2 FQGNSA. DNA of the CDR3: TGTGCCAGCAGCTTAACGCGGGGCGTGCGGGAGCAGTACTTC. It specifies CASSLTRGVREQYF.

Only a few counts were recorded for this clonotype. The genes are TRBV6-6 and TRBJ1-1; D gene unclear. The CDR3 covers 11 residues. Germline V gene sequence: CDR1 MNHNY, CDR2 SVGAGI (reference sequence). Trimming removed 4 bases from V and 6 bases from J, with 6 bases in between. In nucleotides, the CDR3 is TGTGCCAGCAGTTCCGGCGCTGAAGCTTTCTTT. Translated, it gives CASSSGAEAFF.

This chain uses TRBV7-2 with TRBJ2-5; D not certain. The J call may not be correct, given that the DNA end is closer to TRBJ2-7. The germline V gene encodes CDR1 SGHTA and CDR2 FQGNSA. The CDR3 contains 13 residues. CDR3 sequence: CASSRWSSYEQYF. The CDR3 bases are TGTGCCAGCAGCCGCTGGAGCTCCTACGAGCAGTACTTC.

There are a few counts of this clonotype. CDR3 amino acids: CASSSFTDTQYF. CDR3 in DNA: TGTGCCAGCAGCTCGTTCACAGATACGCAGTATTTT. The chain couples TRBV7-2 to TRBJ2-3, with D unresolved. Between the trimmed V and J ends, which lost 4 bases and 2 bases, there was a span of 4 bases. The CDR3 totals 12 residues. Per germline, CDR1 SGHTA and CDR2 FQGNSA.

This clonotype was found once. This chain joins TRBV20-1 and TRBJ2-1, with a tentative D call TRBD1 (6 bases). Between the trimmed V and J ends, which lost 3 bases and 8 bases, there was a span of 11 bases. Germline CDR1 DFQATT, CDR2 SNEGSKA (reference sequence). CDR3 size: 12 residues. CDR3: CSASVYRDEQFF. CDR3 DNA sequence: TGCAGTGCTAGCGTTTACAGGGATGAGCAGTTCTTC.

This clonotype was seen a few times. This rearrangement joins TRBV28 to TRBJ2-7, with D tentatively TRBD2 (6 bases). Trimming cost V 8 bases and J 3 bases, with 14 bases left between them. There are 13 residues in the CDR3. Germline V CDR1 and CDR2: MDHEN, SYDVKM. CDR3 amino acids: CASRLDYGYEQYF. The CDR3 bases are TGTGCCAGCCGACTGGACTACGGCTACGAGCAGTACTTC.

This clonotype was recorded many times. The V gene is TRBV12-3 or TRBV12-4, the J gene TRBJ2-1; 9 positions match TRBD2. The CDR3 contains 15 residues. V was pared by 1 base and J by 3 bases, with 1 base of the junction left unmatched. The CDR3 loop reads CASSLGLADYNEQFF. The CDR3 bases are TGTGCCAGCAGTTTAGGACTAGCGGACTACAATGAGCAGTTCTTC.

The chain joins TRBV7-9 to TRBJ1-5, with TRBD1 matching 9 bases. After removal of 5 bases from V and 5 bases from J, the junction contained 7 bases not matched to a gene. CDR3 size: 15 residues. Germline CDR1 SEHNR, CDR2 FQNEAQ (reference sequence). The CDR3 here is CASSPWTGDYQPQHF. The CDR3 DNA is TGTGCCAGCAGCCCCTGGACAGGGGATTATCAGCCCCAGCATTTT.